The entry below gives a single TCR beta chain sequence along with its context. The antigen is undetermined. Blood draws occurred at baseline, cycle 4 day 1, and cycle 7 day 1. These data are taken from a study of OX40 agonist ivuxolimab in advanced cancers. Study details: Antecedent anti-PD-1, anti-PD-L1 or anti-CTLA-4 therapy was permissible, with approximately 44% having received some. In three patients, partial responses were observed, one with hepatocellular carcinoma and two with cutaneous melanoma.

Study-wide points: Partial responders dosed at 0.1-3.0 mg/kg displayed clonal expansion ranking among the lowest.

The assay was immunoSEQ multiplex PCR, and TCRdb's table has in-frame clones only and misses some. The sample yields approximately 68,000 clones, roughly nine tenths seen once. The length of the CDR3 is 13 residues. V shed 3 bases and J shed 1 base, with 1 base lying between them. Germline lookup yields CDR1 WNHNN and CDR2 SYGVQD (reference sequence). The J gene is TRBJ2-6, the V gene TRBV10-1; D gene uncertain. This sequence originates from an adult with an advanced solid tumor such as melanoma, head and neck, liver or kidney cancer. The sample here was CD4+ or CD8+ T cells sorted from blood, taken in a trial of the OX40 agonist ivuxolimab. The CDR3 is CASSDSGANVLTF. The CDR3 bases are TGCGCCAGCAGTGATTCTGGGGCCAACGTCCTGACTTTC.